This T cell receptor beta chain was documented in a study of control samples from healthy donors and cancer patients (dated by TCRdb to about 2020). With regard to this clone: The target of this receptor is not known. No base qualities exist here, and no much larger clone lies one base off it.

The CDR3 spans 14 residues, from the cysteine through the phenylalanine. Only the CDR3 region is kept as DNA, spanning 42 bases read in frame from base 1. The junction carries 14 bases between V and J, which are trimmed by 8 bases and 3 bases respectively. Sequences LNHDA (CDR1) and SQIVND (CDR2) are obtained from the germline V gene (reference sequence). Library preparation used the immunoSEQ multiplex PCR assay. The table comes from immuneACCESS by way of TCRdb, which keeps in-frame sequences with V and J called. Part of the clones is missing from these tables; in studies checked, under half for an unresolved V gene and the rest for unknown reasons. The sample table records more than 150,000 clones; about 94% of these occur just once. Approximately 0.7% of the sample belongs to the ten largest clones.

Sequencing was carried out using blood. This clonotype originated in a woman under 40 in good health. The sequence links TRBV19 to TRBJ1-5; a weak D assignment points to TRBD1 (6 bases agree). The CDR3 region: CASLSGDLNQPQHF. The nucleotide sequence is given as TGTGCCAGTTTATCAGGGGACCTCAATCAGCCCCAGCATTTT.